This is a list of T cell receptor beta chains from one sample in a study of blood T cell repertoires in COVID-19. Measured with immunoSEQ multiplex PCR; TCRdb has only the in-frame clones, and not every one. Of around 150,000 clones listed, 80% to 90% are singletons. The sample consisted of peripheral blood. These receptors all stem from a man in his sixties or seventies with acute or convalescent COVID-19. The conserved cysteine and the conserved F or W are not part of the CDR3 here. Each record gives: D gene, V gene, CDR3 protein. A D gene is named only where the DNA matches it firmly.

>TRBD2|TRBV28
AVAPGLGIGNEQF
>NA|TRBV7-9
ASSLTGSPYNEQF
>NA|TRBV7-8
ASSLGFGGNTGELF
>TRBD1|TRBV3-1/TRBV3-2
ASSRGTGSYEQY
>NA|TRBV11-3
ASSLDTNSYEQY
>NA|TRBV14
ASAPPGFEQF
>NA|TRBV28
ASSLLATRAHYEQY
>TRBD2|TRBV11-2
ASSKGLAGLPYEQY
>NA|TRBV19
ASTLETNTGELF
>NA|TRBV20-1
SARVNYGYT
>NA|TRBV4-2
ASSQDVYGYT
>NA|TRBV10-3
AISDSRGISNQPQH
>TRBD1|TRBV9
ASSVEDRRNYGYT
>TRBD2|TRBV2
ASRGNLAGAQY
>TRBD2|TRBV4-1
ASSQERGGNEQF
>TRBD1|TRBV18
ASSPEQTGVREKLF
>NA|TRBV18
ASSPLQGPYEQY
>TRBD1|TRBV19
ASSKDRGLSTDTQY
>TRBD2|TRBV5-1
ASSLDGSGGNTGELF
>NA|TRBV19
ASLGRNSYNEQF
>TRBD2|TRBV7-8
ASSLALTSGSDEQF
>NA|TRBV28
ASSLRPGQGSPLH
>TRBD2|TRBV3-1/TRBV3-2
ASSQGLPELF
>NA|TRBV9
ASSVAVSSTGGYT
>TRBD1|TRBV4-3
ASSFDRDNTGELF
>NA|TRBV3-1/TRBV3-2
ASSQGPQRRKNEQF
>TRBD1|TRBV5-1
ASSGQGQASN
>NA|TRBV24-1
ATSDSRQRQPQH
>NA|TRBV6-5
ASSLGPTGELF
>TRBD1|TRBV7-2
ASSLAPDRGRRNEQY
>NA|TRBV3-1/TRBV3-2
ASSQEGGAGYNEQF
>TRBD2|TRBV13
ASSPGLAGAYEQY
>NA|TRBV7-2
ASSLDGTTNEKLF
>TRBD2|TRBV27
ASSKNLGTSVSYNEQF
>TRBD2|TRBV30
AWSVLSSGVGETQY
>TRBD2|TRBV3-1/TRBV3-2
ASSRSTSGLSEQY
>NA|TRBV9
ASSVVSDSYEQY
>TRBD2|TRBV2
ASSKRASGFNEQF
>TRBD1|TRBV28
ASSSPTGELGEQY
>TRBD2|TRBV4-1
ASSSLAGVWEQY
>NA|TRBV6-2/TRBV6-3
ASTPRYEAGELF
>TRBD1|TRBV29-1
SGGQGPSYEQY
>TRBD2|TRBV7-9
ASSSGLAPDTQY
>NA|TRBV4-3
ASSQDPRTGELF
>TRBD2|TRBV5-5
ASSLQGLAGLSTDTQY
>NA|TRBV20-1
SAGGGREAF
>NA|TRBV6-6
ASSEIRGTEAF
>TRBD2|TRBV19
ASGTSGFREQF
>TRBD2|TRBV4-3
ASSQVSGSLGEQF
>NA|TRBV5-4
ASSLIGRLQETQY
>TRBD2|TRBV7-2
ASTLVAGANTGELF
>TRBD2|TRBV28
ASRLAGVYNEQF
>NA|TRBV19
ASSIDRTDGYT
>TRBD2|TRBV28
ALAGPNEQF
>TRBD1|TRBV6-5
ASSTLGQGNEQF
>TRBD1|TRBV6-2/TRBV6-3
ASSPGGPYEQY
>TRBD2|TRBV24-1
ATSRHGTTYNEQF
>NA|TRBV9
ASSVGPGRADGYT
>TRBD2|TRBV2
ASSDGRVGTDTQY
>NA|TRBV2
ASSDLPSGTGELF